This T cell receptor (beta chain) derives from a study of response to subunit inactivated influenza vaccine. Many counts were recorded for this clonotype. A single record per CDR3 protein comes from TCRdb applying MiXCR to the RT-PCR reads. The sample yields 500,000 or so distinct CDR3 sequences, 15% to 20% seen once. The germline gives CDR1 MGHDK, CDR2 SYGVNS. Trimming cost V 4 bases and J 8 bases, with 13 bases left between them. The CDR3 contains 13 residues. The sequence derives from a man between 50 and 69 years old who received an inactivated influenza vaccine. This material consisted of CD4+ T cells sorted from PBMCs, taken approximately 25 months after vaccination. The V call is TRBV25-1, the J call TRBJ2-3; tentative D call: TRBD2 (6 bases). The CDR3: CASSVSGLATQYF. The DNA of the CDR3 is TGTGCCAGCAGTGTCTCGGGACTCGCTACGCAGTATTTT. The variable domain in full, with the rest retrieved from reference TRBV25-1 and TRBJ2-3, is EADIYQTPRYLVIGTGKKITLECSQTMGHDKMYWYQQDPGMELHLIHYSYGVNSTEKGDLSSESTVSRIRTEHFPLTLESARPSHTSQYLCASSVSGLATQYFGPGTRLTVL.